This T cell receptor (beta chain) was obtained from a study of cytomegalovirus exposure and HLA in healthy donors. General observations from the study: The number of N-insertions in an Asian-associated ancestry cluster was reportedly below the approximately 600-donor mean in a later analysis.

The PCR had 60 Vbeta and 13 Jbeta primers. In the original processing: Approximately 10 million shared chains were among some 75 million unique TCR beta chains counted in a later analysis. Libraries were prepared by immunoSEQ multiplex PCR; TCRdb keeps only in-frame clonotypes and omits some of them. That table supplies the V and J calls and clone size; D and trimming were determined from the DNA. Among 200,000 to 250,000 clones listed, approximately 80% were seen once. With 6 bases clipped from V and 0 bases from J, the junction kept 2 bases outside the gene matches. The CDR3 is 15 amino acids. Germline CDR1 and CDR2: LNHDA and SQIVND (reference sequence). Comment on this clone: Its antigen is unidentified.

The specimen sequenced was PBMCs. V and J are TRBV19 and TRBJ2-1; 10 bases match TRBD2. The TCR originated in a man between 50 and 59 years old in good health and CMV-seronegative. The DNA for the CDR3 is TGTGCCAGTAGCCAGCGGGAGGGCTCCTACAATGAGCAGTTCTTC. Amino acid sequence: CASSQREGSYNEQFF.